This TCR beta chain was recorded in a study of T cell responses to AZD1222 COVID-19 vaccine. About the study: Analysis merged second doses at about 4 or about 12 weeks. Study-wide results and caveats: Along spike, vaccine-associated CD4 TCRs were found throughout, with dominance at 160-218 and 743-854. With two AZD1222 doses given, Spike-specific TCR breadth and depth both rose.

Repertoires were generated with immunoSEQ multiplex PCR, while TCRdb's copy carries only in-frame clones and drops some. Of some 36,000 clones in the sample, 70% to 90% were seen once. Regarding this clone: Antigen: not known.

The source material was peripheral blood, sampled on day 0 of AZD1222 vaccination. The TCR sequence derives from an adult in good health.

Here the CDR3 reads CASTQFGEGTNEKLFF. CDR3 nucleotide sequence: TGCGCCAGCACACAATTCGGCGAGGGAACTAATGAAAAACTGTTTTTT. The rearrangement joins TRBV4-1 to TRBJ1-4; D call uncertain. Germline CDR1 and CDR2: MGHRA and YSYEKL. The CDR3 spans 16 residues. Trimming left V 7 bases short and J 1 base short, with 16 bases between.